The 6 T cell receptor beta chains presented below share a single source sample, sequenced in a study of blood T cells in healthy people across ages. Through a sample-barcoded 5' primer and a J-beta primer mix, a second PCR was run for about 6 to 11 cycles. TCRdb called the 5' RACE reads again in MiXCR, with one record for every CDR3 protein. The sample has about 690,000 distinct CDR3 sequences, 40% to 50% seen once. Sequencing was performed on blood. The origin of the receptors is a man older than 75 in good health.

The V call is TRBV4-1, the J call TRBJ2-7; D call uncertain. V was cut by 1 base and J by 2 bases, with 12 bases left in between. Germline V CDR1 and CDR2: MGHRA, YSYEKL. This CDR3 comprises 15 residues. The CDR3 nucleotides read TGCGCCAGCAGCCAAGCCGGGCAGCCAACCTACGAGCAGTACTTC. Translated: CASSQAGQPTYEQYF.

This clonotype came up a few times. The V gene is TRBV20-1, the J gene TRBJ2-6; D gene unclear. Trimming removed 7 bases at V and 2 bases at J, with 15 bases between. This CDR3 has 15 amino acids. CDR1 is DFQATT and CDR2 is SNEGSKA in the germline V gene (reference sequence). CDR3 bases: TGCAGTGTTCCGGGCCGTACCCCTGGGGCCAACGTCCTGACTTTC. This translates into CSVPGRTPGANVLTF.

Note on this clonotype: The CDR3 end shows no conserved phenylalanine or tryptophan, and so a read error is likely. The chain joins TRBV6-6 to TRBJ2-1; D ambiguous. The J call may be mistaken, given a closer DNA end match to TRBJ2-7. Germline-derived CDR1 and CDR2 are MNHNY and SVGAGI (reference sequence). The CDR3 consists of 11 residues. The CDR3 spells CASGLGYEQYL. The CDR3 DNA follows: TGTGCCAGCGGGCTAGGCTACGAGCAGTACTTA.

As regards this clonotype: A much larger clone is a single base away; this may be a read error. The chain is built from TRBV6-2 or TRBV6-3 and TRBJ2-1; D remains ambiguous. With 0 bases removed from V and 13 bases from J, the gap between germline ends came to 16 bases. Per germline, CDR1 MNHEY and CDR2 SVGEGT. CDR3 length equals 14 residues. The CDR3 DNA reads TGTGCCAGCAGTTACTCTGGCCGCCAAGAGACCCAGTTCTTC. It codes for CASSYSGRQETQFF.

In its sample, this clonotype was seen a few times. The rearrangement joins TRBV6-2 or TRBV6-3 to TRBJ2-1, with D unresolved. Germline lookup yields CDR1 MNHEY and CDR2 SVGEGT. V lost 7 bases to trimming and J lost 7 bases, with 8 bases between them. There are 11 residues in the CDR3. The CDR3: CASTWRNEQFF. CDR3 sequence (DNA): TGTGCCAGCACATGGCGGAATGAGCAGTTCTTC.

V usage is TRBV7-2 and J usage is TRBJ1-1; no clear D. The CDR3 covers 14 residues. The V and J ends lost 0 bases and 1 base respectively, with 6 bases between them. The germline V gene encodes CDR1 SGHTA and CDR2 FQGNSA. The CDR3 spells CASSLARKNTEAFF. CDR3 bases: TGTGCCAGCAGCTTAGCCAGGAAGAACACTGAAGCTTTCTTT.